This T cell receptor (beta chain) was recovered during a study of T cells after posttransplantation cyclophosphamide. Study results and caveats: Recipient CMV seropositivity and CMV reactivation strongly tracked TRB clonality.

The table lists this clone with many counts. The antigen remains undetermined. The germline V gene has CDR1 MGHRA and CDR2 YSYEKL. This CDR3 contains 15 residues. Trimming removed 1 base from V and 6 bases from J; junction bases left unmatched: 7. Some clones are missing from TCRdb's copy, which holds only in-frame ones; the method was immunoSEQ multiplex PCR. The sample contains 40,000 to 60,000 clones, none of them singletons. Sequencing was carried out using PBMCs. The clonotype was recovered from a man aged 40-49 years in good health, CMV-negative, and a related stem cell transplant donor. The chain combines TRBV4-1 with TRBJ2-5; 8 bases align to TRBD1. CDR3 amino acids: CASSQVGTGRKTQYF. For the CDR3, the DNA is TGCGCCAGCAGCCAAGTAGGGACAGGCCGGAAGACCCAGTACTTC.